This entry features one TCR beta chain sequence. Its antigen is still unknown. This entry comes from a study of early T cells in non-severe SARS-CoV-2 infection. Study overall: Chains from this unsorted whole-blood bulk RNA could not be paired.

Regarding the study as a whole: VDJdb matching, biased toward anti-spike CD8 responses, missed private and CD4 specificities.

Germline CDR1 and CDR2: SGHRS and YFSETQ. V lost 0 bases and J lost 7, with 25 bases in between. The CDR3 has 18 residues. As part of library construction, unique molecular identifiers were attached to individual cDNA molecules. TCRdb reprocessed the 5' RACE reads via MiXCR and lists one record per CDR3 protein. The sample records roughly 57,000 distinct CDR3 sequences, under 15% being singletons. The sample taken for sequencing was whole blood. The V call is TRBV5-1, the J call TRBJ1-2; tentative D call: TRBD1 (5 bases). The source is an adult who was a healthcare worker with PCR-confirmed SARS-CoV-2 infection or an uninfected control (not recorded which). The CDR3 nucleotides read TGCGCCAGCAGCTTGGCCAAGGGACCGCGTTCGTACGATATTGGCTACACCTTC. Its protein is CASSLAKGPRSYDIGYTF.